This T cell receptor beta chain was sequenced during a study of T cell repertoires in cytomegalovirus infection. TCRdb passed the reads through MiXCR, listing each CDR3 protein once. This sample carries 80,000 or so distinct CDR3 sequences, around 37% of them seen once, and the ten largest clones take approximately 95%. V lost 3 bases to trimming and J lost 7 bases; unmatched junction nucleotides: 20. The CDR3 runs to 19 residues. The germline V gene encodes CDR1 SGHAT and CDR2 FQDESV (reference sequence). This clonotype has ten or more counts. Its antigen is still unknown. This TCR was sampled from a human donor in good health (CMV status not recorded). Some clones in this sample may be carry-over from other donors' samples. Sequencing was performed on CD8+ T cells from cultured PBMCs, taken from culture after CMV antigen stimulation. V is TRBV11-1 and J is TRBJ1-4; 7 nucleotides agree with TRBD1. CDR3 nucleotide sequence: TGTGCCAGCAGCTTGAATTCTAACCTTAAAGGGGGCGATCCTGAAAAACTGTTTTTT. It translates to CASSLNSNLKGGDPEKLFF.